This T cell receptor (beta chain) was captured by sequencing in a study of spatial heterogeneity in lung cancer. Broader study findings: How many expanded intratumoral alpha and beta TCRs were present tracked the tumor mutation count, which was a count of nonsynonymous mutations.

MiXCR was run by TCRdb on the 5' RACE reads, yielding one entry per CDR3 protein. The top ten clones hold 11% of a sample with 13,000 or so distinct CDR3 sequences, around 6% of them seen once. Time point noted: sample taken at primary tumor resection. This clonotype was seen repeatedly, ten times or more. Antigen specificity is unknown. CDR1 and CDR2 from the germline V gene are DFQATT and SNEGSKA (reference sequence). CDR3 length equals 12 residues. Between the trimmed V and J ends, which lost 4 bases and 7 bases, there was a span of 13 bases. The chain is built from TRBV20-1 and TRBJ1-1; D gene unclear. This receptor was obtained from a female donor with early-stage non-small cell lung cancer. The source material was lung tumor tissue, sampled at surgery. The CDR3 loop reads CSANYLAVEAFF. CDR3 coding DNA: TGCAGTGCTAATTATTTGGCAGTTGAAGCTTTCTTT.